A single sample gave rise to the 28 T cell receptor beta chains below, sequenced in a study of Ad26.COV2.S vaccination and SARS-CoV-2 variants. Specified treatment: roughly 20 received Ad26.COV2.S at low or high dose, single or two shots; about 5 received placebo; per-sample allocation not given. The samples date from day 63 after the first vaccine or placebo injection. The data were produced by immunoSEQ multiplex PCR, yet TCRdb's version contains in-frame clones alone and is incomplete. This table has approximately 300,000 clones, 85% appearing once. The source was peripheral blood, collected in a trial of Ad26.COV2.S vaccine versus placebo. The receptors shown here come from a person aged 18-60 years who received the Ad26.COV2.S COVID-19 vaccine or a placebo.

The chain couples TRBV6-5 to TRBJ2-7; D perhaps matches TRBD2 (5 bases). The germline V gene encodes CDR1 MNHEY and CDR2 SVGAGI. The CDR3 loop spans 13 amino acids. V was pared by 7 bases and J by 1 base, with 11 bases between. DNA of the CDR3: TGTGCCAGCATCAAACCGGGATCCTACGAGCAGTACTTC. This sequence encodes CASIKPGSYEQYF.

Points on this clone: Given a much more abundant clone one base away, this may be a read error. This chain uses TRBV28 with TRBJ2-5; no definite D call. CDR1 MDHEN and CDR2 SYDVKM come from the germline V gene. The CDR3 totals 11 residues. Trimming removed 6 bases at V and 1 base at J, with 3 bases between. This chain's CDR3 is CASRRQETQYF. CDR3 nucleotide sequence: TGTGCCAGCAGGCGCCAAGAGACCCAGTACTTC.

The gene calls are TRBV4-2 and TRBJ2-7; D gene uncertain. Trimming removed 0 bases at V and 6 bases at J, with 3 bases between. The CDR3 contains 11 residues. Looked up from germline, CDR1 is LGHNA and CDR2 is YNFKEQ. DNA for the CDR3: TGTGCCAGCAGCCAAGATTTCGAGCAGTACTTC. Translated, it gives CASSQDFEQYF.

The CDR3 sequence is CASLPGTGIVWSTDTQYF. The CDR3 nucleotides read TGTGCCAGTCTTCCGGGGACAGGGATCGTATGGAGCACAGATACGCAGTATTTT. The rearrangement joins TRBV10-3 to TRBJ2-3, with 9 nucleotides matching TRBD1. CDR3 length: 18 amino acids. V trimming: 10 bases; J trimming: 0 bases; junction bases outside the gene matches: 17. CDR1 is ENHRY, CDR2 SYGVKD, per germline.

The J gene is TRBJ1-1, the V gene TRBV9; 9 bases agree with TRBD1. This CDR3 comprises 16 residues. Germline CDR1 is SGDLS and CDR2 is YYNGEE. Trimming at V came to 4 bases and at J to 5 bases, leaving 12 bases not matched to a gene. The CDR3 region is CASSPRDRAGGTEAFF. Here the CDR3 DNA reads TGTGCCAGCAGCCCCCGGGACAGGGCGGGAGGAACTGAAGCTTTCTTT.

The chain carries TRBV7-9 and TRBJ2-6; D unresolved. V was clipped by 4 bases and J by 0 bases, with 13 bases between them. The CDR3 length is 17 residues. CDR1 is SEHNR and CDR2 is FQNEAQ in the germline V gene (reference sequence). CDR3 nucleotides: TGTGCCAGCAGCTACACCCTACTGGGCTCTGGGGCCAACGTCCTGACTTTC. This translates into CASSYTLLGSGANVLTF. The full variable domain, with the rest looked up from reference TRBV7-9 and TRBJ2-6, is DTGVSQNPRHKITKRGQNVTFRCDPISEHNRLYWYRQTLGQGPEFLTYFQNEAQLEKSRLLSDRFSAERPKGSFSTLEIQRTEQGDSAMYLCASSYTLLGSGANVLTFGAGSRLTVL.

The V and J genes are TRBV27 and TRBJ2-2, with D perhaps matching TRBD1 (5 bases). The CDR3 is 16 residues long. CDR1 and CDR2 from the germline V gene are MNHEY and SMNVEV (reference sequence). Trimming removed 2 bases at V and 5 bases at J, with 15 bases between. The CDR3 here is CASSLRQLAETGELFF. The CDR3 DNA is TGTGCCAGCAGTTTACGACAGTTGGCGGAGACCGGGGAGCTGTTTTTT.

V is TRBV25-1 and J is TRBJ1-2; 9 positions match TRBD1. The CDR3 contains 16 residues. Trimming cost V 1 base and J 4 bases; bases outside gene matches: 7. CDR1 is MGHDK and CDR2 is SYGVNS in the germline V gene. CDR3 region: CASSESVTGGLYGYTF. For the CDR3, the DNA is TGTGCCAGCAGTGAATCTGTTACAGGGGGCCTCTATGGCTACACCTTC.

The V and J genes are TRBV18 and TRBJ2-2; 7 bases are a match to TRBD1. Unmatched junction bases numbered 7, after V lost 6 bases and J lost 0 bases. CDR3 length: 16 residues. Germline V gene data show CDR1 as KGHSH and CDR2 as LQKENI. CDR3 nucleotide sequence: TGTGCCAGCTCCGAACTACAGGGGACGAACACCGGGGAGCTGTTTTTT. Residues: CASSELQGTNTGELFF.

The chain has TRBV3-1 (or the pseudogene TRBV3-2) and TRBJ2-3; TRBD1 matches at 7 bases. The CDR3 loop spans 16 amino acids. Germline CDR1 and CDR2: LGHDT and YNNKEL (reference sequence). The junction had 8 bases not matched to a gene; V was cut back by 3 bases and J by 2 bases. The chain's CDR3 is CASSQEGQEITDTQYF. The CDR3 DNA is TGTGCCAGCAGCCAGGAAGGACAGGAGATCACAGATACGCAGTATTTT.

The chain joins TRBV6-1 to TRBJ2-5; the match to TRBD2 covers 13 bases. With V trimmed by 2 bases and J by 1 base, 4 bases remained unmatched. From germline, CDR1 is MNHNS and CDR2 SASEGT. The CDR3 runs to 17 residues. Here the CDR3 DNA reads TGTGCCAGCAGTGAAAGGGGACTAGCGGGGTCCCAAGAGACCCAGTACTTC. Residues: CASSERGLAGSQETQYF.

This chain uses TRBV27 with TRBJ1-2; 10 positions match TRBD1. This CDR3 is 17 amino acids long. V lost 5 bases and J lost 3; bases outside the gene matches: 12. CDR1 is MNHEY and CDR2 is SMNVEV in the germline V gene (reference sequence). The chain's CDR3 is CASSPEPGQGFYYGYTF. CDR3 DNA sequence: TGTGCCAGCAGTCCTGAGCCGGGACAGGGGTTTTACTATGGCTACACCTTC.

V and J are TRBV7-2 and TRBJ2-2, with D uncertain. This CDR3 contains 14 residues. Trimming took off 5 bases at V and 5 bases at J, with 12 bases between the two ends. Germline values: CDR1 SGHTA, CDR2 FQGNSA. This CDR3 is CASSKTRRTGELFF. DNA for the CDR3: TGTGCCAGCAGCAAAACCCGTCGAACCGGGGAGCTGTTTTTT.

CDR3 protein: CASSRGTSGSYEQYF. The CDR3 DNA follows: TGTGCCAGCAGCCGGGGGACTAGCGGCTCCTACGAGCAGTACTTC. V and J are TRBV7-6 and TRBJ2-7; 11 positions match TRBD2. With 5 bases clipped from V and 0 bases from J, the junction kept 3 bases outside the gene matches. The CDR3 is 15 residues long. Germline loops: CDR1 SGHVS, CDR2 FNYEAQ.

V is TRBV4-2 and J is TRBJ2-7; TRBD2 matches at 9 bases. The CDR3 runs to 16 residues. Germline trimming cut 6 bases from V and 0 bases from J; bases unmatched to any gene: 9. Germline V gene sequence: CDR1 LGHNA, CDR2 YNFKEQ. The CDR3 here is CASRRVASGDSYEQYF. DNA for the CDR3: TGTGCCAGCAGGAGGGTGGCTAGCGGGGACTCCTACGAGCAGTACTTC.

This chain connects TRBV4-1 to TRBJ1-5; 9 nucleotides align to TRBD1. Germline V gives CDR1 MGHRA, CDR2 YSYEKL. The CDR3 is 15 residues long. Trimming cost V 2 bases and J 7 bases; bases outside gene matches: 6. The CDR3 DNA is TGCGCCAGCAGCCAAACAGGGGGCGCAGAGCAGCCCCAGCATTTT. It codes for CASSQTGGAEQPQHF.

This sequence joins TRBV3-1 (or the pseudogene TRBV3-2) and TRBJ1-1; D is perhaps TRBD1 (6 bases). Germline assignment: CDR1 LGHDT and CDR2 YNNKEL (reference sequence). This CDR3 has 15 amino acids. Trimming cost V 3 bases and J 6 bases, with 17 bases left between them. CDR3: CASSHLQGSIAEAFF. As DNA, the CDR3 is TGTGCCAGCAGCCACCTACAGGGAAGTATCGCTGAAGCTTTCTTT.

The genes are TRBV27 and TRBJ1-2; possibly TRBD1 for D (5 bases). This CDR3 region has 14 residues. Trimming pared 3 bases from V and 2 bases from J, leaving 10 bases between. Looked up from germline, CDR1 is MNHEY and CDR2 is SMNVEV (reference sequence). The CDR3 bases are TGTGCCAGCAGTTTCTACGGGGGAAACTATGGCTACACCTTC. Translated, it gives CASSFYGGNYGYTF.

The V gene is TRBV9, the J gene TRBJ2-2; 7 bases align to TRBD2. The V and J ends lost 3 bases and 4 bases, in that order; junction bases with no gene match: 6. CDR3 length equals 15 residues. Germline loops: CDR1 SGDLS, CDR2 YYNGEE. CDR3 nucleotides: TGTGCCAGCAGCGCCTTCTCTAGCGGCACCGGGGAGCTGTTTTTT. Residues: CASSAFSSGTGELFF. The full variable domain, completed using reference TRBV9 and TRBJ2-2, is DSGVTQTPKHLITATGQRVTLRCSPRSGDLSVYWYQQSLDQGLQFLIQYYNGEERAKGNILERFSAQQFPDLHSELNLSSLELGDSALYFCASSAFSSGTGELFFGEGSRLTVL.

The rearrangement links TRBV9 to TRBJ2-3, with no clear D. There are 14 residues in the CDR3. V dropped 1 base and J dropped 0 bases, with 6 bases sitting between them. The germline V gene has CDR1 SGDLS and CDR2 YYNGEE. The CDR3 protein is CASSVTTSTDTQYF. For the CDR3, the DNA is TGTGCCAGCAGCGTAACAACTAGCACAGATACGCAGTATTTT.

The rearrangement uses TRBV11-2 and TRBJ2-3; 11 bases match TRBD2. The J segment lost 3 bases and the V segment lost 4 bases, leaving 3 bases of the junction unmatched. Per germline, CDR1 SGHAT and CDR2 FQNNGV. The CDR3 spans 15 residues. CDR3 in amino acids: CASSSPSGGTDTQYF. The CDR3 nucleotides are TGTGCCAGCAGCTCCCCTAGCGGGGGGACAGATACGCAGTATTTT.

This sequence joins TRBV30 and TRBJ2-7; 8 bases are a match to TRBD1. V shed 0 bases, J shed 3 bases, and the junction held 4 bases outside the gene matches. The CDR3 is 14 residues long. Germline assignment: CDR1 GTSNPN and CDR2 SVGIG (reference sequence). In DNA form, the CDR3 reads TGTGCCTGGAGTGTAGGACAGGGTTACTACGAGCAGTACTTC. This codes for CAWSVGQGYYEQYF.

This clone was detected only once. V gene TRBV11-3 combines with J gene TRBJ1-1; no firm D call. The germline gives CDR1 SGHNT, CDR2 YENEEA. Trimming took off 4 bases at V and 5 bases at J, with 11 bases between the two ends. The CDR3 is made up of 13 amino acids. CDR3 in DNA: TGTGCCAGCAGCTCCACCCCCCGTACTGAAGCTTTCTTT. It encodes CASSSTPRTEAFF.

The CDR3 sequence: CAITEANTGELFF. CDR3 coding DNA: TGTGCCATCACAGAAGCGAACACCGGGGAGCTGTTTTTT. This rearrangement joins TRBV2 to TRBJ2-2, with no clear D. Germline V gene lookup returns CDR1 SNHLY and CDR2 FYNNEI. This CDR3 contains 13 residues. The germline V and J ends were trimmed by 10 bases and 0 bases, with 9 bases remaining between them.

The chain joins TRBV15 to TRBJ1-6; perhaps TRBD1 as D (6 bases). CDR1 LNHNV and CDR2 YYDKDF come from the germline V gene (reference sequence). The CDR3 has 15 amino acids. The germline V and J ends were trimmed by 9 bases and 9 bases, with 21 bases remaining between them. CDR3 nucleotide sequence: TGTGCCACGGGGGATCCGGAAAACAGGGTTTCACCCCTCCACTTT. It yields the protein CATGDPENRVSPLHF.

The CDR3 sequence: CATRGTGSYTEAFF. Written as DNA, the CDR3 is TGTGCCACCAGGGGAACAGGGTCGTACACTGAAGCTTTCTTT. The chain has TRBV2 and TRBJ1-1; tentatively, D is TRBD1 (6 bases). The V end lost 10 bases, the J end lost 3 bases, and 18 bases lay between the germline ends. Germline values: CDR1 SNHLY, CDR2 FYNNEI. CDR3 length: 14 residues.

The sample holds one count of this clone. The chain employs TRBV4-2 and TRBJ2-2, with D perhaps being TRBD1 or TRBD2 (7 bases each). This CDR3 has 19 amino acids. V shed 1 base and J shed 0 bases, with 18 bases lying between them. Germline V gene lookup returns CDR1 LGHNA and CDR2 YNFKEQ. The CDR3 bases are TGTGCCAGCAGCCAAGGGGGGGGACAGCTAATTACGAACACCGGGGAGCTGTTTTTT. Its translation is CASSQGGGQLITNTGELFF.

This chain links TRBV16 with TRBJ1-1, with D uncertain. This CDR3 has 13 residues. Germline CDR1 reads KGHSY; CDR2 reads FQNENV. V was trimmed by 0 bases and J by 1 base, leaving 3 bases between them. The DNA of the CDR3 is TGTGCCAGCAGCCAATCGAAGAACACTGAAGCTTTCTTT. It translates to CASSQSKNTEAFF. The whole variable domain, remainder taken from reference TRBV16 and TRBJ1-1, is GEEVAQTPKHLVRGEGQKAKLYCAPIKGHSYVFWYQQVLKNEFKFLISFQNENVFDETGMPKERFSAKCLPNSPCSLEIQATKLEDSAVYFCASSQSKNTEAFFGQGTRLTVV.